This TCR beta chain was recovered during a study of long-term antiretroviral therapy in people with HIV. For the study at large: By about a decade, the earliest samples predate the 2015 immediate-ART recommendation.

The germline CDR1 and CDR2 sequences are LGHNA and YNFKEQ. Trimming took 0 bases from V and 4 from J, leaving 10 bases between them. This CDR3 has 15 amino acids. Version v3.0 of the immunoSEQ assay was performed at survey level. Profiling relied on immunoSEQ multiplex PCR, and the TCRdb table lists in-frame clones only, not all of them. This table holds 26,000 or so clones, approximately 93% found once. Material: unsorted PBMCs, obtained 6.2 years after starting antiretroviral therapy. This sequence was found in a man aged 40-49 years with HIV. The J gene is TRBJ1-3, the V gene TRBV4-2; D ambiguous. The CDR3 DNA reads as TGTGCCAGCAGCCAAGACAGGTTGGGCGGAAACACCATATATTTT. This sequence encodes CASSQDRLGGNTIYF.